What follows are 15 T cell receptor beta chains derived from one specimen sequenced in a study of post-analysis software for immune sequencing data. For these TCRs, the target antigens are not known. Whole-study findings and limits: Relative to controls, patients had a few TRBV segments at higher frequency, with TRBV5-6, TRBV5-1 and TRBV20-1 among these.

TCR beta cDNA libraries had unique molecular identifiers. MiXCR was run by TCRdb on the PCR reads, yielding one entry per CDR3 protein. In the table there are 350,000 to 500,000 distinct CDR3 sequences, more than 30% of which are singletons. Sample: blood. The receptors shown here come from a girl aged 2-9 years with multiple sclerosis.

This clonotype was detected only a few times. V gene TRBV5-1 combines with J gene TRBJ2-1, with TRBD1 identical over 8 bases. Per germline, CDR1 SGHRS and CDR2 YFSETQ. This CDR3 has 15 residues. The ends lost 4 bases at V and 7 bases at J; junction bases unmatched: 10. The CDR3 bases are TGCGCCAGCAGCATCTTCTGGACAGGGAAAAATGAGCAGTTCTTC. Its translation is CASSIFWTGKNEQFF.

The chain carries TRBV7-2 and TRBJ1-2, with D unresolved. Trimming cost V 5 bases and J 4 bases, with 11 bases left between them. Germline CDR1 and CDR2: SGHTA and FQGNSA. The CDR3 consists of 13 residues. CDR3 region: CASSPRAVYGYTF. Here the CDR3 DNA reads TGTGCCAGCAGCCCGAGGGCTGTCTATGGCTACACCTTC.

This clonotype has only a few counts. This chain joins TRBV5-1 and TRBJ2-7, with TRBD1 identical over 7 bases. V gave up 0 bases and J gave up 0 bases; unmatched junction bases: 9. The CDR3 sequence is 17 residues long. Germline V gives CDR1 SGHRS, CDR2 YFSETQ. CDR3 amino acids: CASSLVADRASSYEQYF. The CDR3 DNA follows: TGCGCCAGCAGCTTGGTGGCCGACAGGGCATCCTCCTACGAGCAGTACTTC.

V is TRBV10-3 and J is TRBJ2-7, with D tentatively TRBD2 (6 bases). The CDR3 length is 15 residues. CDR1 and CDR2 (germline): ENHRY, SYGVKD. V shed 3 bases and J shed 5 bases, with 17 bases lying between them. DNA of the CDR3: TGTGCCATCAGTGAAGGAGGGCAGGGCTTCAACGAGCAGTACTTC. This encodes CAISEGGQGFNEQYF.

This clonotype was counted between two and nine times. The CDR3: CASSQEGSSGKSYNEQFF. The CDR3 DNA reads TGTGCCAGCAGCCAAGAGGGATCTAGCGGGAAGTCCTACAATGAGCAGTTCTTC. This chain uses TRBV4-2 with TRBJ2-1; 9 bases are a match to TRBD2. V shed 0 bases and J 1 base; nucleotides not matched to a gene: 7. Per the germline V gene, CDR1 is LGHNA and CDR2 is YNFKEQ. There are 18 residues in the CDR3.

This clonotype came up once. The chain is built from TRBV24-1 and TRBJ1-2, with 8 bases matching TRBD1. CDR1 is KGHDR and CDR2 is SFDVKD in the germline V gene. The CDR3 loop spans 14 amino acids. The J segment lost 8 bases and the V segment lost 10 bases, leaving 14 bases of the junction unmatched. CDR3 nucleotide sequence: TGTGCCACGTCGACAGGGGCCCGATTCGAGGGCTACACCTTC. This gives the protein CATSTGARFEGYTF.

This clonotype was counted only a few times. This chain uses TRBV6-5 with TRBJ2-5, with 9 nucleotides matching TRBD1. Germline values: CDR1 MNHEY, CDR2 SVGAGI. The CDR3 contains 14 residues. The V and J ends lost 5 bases and 2 bases, in that order; junction bases with no gene match: 3. Written as DNA, the CDR3 is TGTGCCAGCAGTACCGGGACAGGGCAAGAGACCCAGTACTTC. Amino acids: CASSTGTGQETQYF.

This chain uses TRBV7-3 with TRBJ1-1, with D possibly matching TRBD1 (5 bases). This CDR3 spans 14 amino acids. The germline V gene encodes CDR1 SGHTA and CDR2 FQGTGA. Trimming stripped 4 bases from V and 0 bases from J, with 9 bases between. The CDR3 spells CASSSRAMNTEAFF. The DNA for the CDR3 is TGTGCCAGCAGCTCCAGGGCAATGAACACTGAAGCTTTCTTT.

The rearrangement joins TRBV11-2 to TRBJ1-6; TRBD1 matches at 10 bases. Trimming took 4 bases from V and 10 from J; bases not matched to a gene: 7. Germline V gene sequence: CDR1 SGHAT, CDR2 FQNNGV. The CDR3 totals 15 residues. The CDR3 bases are TGTGCCAGCAGCTCCGGGACAGGGGATTACTCACCCCTCCACTTT. Amino acids: CASSSGTGDYSPLHF. Filled out from reference TRBV11-2 and TRBJ1-6, the complete variable domain reads EAGVAQSPRYKIIEKRQSVAFWCNPISGHATLYWYQQILGQGPKLLIQFQNNGVVDDSQLPKDRFSAERLKGVDSTLKIQPAKLEDSAVYLCASSSGTGDYSPLHFGNGTRLTVT.

The rearrangement links TRBV6-5 to TRBJ2-2; D call uncertain. CDR3 length: 16 amino acids. Germline V gene sequence: CDR1 MNHEY, CDR2 SVGAGI. Trimming pared 0 bases from V and 1 base from J, leaving 9 bases between. CDR3: CASSYSAGRNTGELFF. The CDR3 DNA reads TGTGCCAGCAGTTACTCGGCTGGCAGGAACACCGGGGAGCTGTTTTTT.

The chain employs TRBV4-2 and TRBJ2-1; the D gene is possibly TRBD2 (5 bases). Trimming shortened V by 0 bases and J by 4 bases, and 19 bases separated the two germline ends. CDR1 and CDR2 from the germline V gene are LGHNA and YNFKEQ. The CDR3 is 18 residues long. CDR3 protein: CASSQDGSSHYQYNEQFF. The CDR3 bases are TGTGCCAGCAGCCAAGATGGGTCTAGCCACTATCAGTACAATGAGCAGTTCTTC.

This clonotype has only a few counts. J is TRBJ1-1 and V is TRBV7-9, with TRBD1 identical over 11 bases. CDR3 length: 14 amino acids. Trimming removed 5 bases from V and 7 bases from J; junction bases left unmatched: 6. CDR1 and CDR2 from the germline V gene are SEHNR and FQNEAQ (reference sequence). The CDR3, as DNA: TGTGCCAGCAGCGAGGACAGGGGGCCGGGTGAAGCTTTCTTT. Translation gives CASSEDRGPGEAFF.

This clonotype has just a few counts. V and J are TRBV29-1 and TRBJ2-6; D might be TRBD1 (5 bases). Germline V gene lookup returns CDR1 SQVTM and CDR2 ANQGSEA. Trimming left V 3 bases short and J 0 bases short, with 9 bases between. CDR3 length: 15 residues. Here the CDR3 reads CSVDLQDSGANVLTF. DNA for the CDR3: TGCAGCGTTGACCTACAGGACTCTGGGGCCAACGTCCTGACTTTC.

Written as DNA, the CDR3 is TGTGCCAGCAGCCGATCCCTTTTGGATGGCTACACCTTC. Amino acid sequence: CASSRSLLDGYTF. The gene calls are TRBV6-6 and TRBJ1-2; D ambiguous. With 6 bases removed from V and 6 bases from J, the gap between germline ends came to 14 bases. The CDR3 runs to 13 residues. CDR1 MNHNY and CDR2 SVGAGI come from the germline V gene (reference sequence).

This chain links TRBV6-2 or TRBV6-3 with TRBJ2-1, with 9 bases that match TRBD2. This CDR3 has 15 amino acids. V trimming: 2 bases; J trimming: 8 bases; junction bases outside the gene matches: 7. Germline V gene sequence: CDR1 MNHEY, CDR2 SVGEGT. DNA for the CDR3: TGTGCCAGCAGTTACCGGACTAGCGCGAAGGATGAGCAGTTCTTC. It translates to CASSYRTSAKDEQFF.